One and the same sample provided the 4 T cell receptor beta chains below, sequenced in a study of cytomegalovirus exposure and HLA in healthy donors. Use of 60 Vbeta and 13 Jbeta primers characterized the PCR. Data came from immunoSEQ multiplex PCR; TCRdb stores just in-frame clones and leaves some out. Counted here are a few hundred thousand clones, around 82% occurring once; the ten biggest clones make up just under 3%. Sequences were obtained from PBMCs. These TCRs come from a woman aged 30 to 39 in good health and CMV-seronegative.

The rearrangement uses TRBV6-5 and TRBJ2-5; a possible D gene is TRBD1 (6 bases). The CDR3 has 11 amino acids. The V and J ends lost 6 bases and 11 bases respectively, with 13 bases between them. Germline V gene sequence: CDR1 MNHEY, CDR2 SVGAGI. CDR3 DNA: TGTGCCAGCAGCTCCAGGGGTCAGCAGTACTTC. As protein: CASSSRGQQYF.

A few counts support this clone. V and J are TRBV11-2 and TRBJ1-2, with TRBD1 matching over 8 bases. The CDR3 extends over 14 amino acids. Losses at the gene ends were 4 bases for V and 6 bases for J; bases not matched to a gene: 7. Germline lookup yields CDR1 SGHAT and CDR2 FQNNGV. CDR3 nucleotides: TGTGCCAGCAGCTCCCTCGACAGGGGAGATGGCTACACCTTC. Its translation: CASSSLDRGDGYTF.

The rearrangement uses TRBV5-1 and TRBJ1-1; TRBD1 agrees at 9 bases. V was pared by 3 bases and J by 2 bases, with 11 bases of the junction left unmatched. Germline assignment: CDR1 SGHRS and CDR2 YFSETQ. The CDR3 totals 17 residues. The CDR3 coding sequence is TGCGCCAGCAGCTCGGACCGACAGGGGGACGGTAACACTGAAGCTTTCTTT. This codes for CASSSDRQGDGNTEAFF.

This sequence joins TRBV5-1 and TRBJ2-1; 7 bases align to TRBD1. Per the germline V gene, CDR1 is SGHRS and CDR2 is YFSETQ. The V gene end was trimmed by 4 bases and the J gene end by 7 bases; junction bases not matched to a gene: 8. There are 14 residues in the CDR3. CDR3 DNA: TGCGCCAGCAGCCCGGGGACAGTGGGAAATGAGCAGTTCTTC. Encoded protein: CASSPGTVGNEQFF.